A selection of T cell receptor beta chains follows, all from one sample in a study of blood T cell repertoires in COVID-19. Generated by immunoSEQ multiplex PCR, the TCRdb table keeps only in-frame clones and is missing some. The sample records about 250,000 clones, around 90% being singletons. Sequencing was performed on PBMCs or T cells enriched from blood (not recorded which). The receptors originated from a woman aged 40 to 49 who had been exposed to COVID-19. Both conserved end residues are part of each CDR3. Fields, in order: D gene, J gene, V gene, clone size, CDR3 protein, CDR3 DNA. The D gene is left open where the match is weak. Only part of the rows carry a size: once, few, many, or a class if the clone is expanded.

D: TRBD1; J: TRBJ1-2; V: TRBV28; size: -; CDR3: CASRPRQGAGGYTF; DNA: TGTGCCAGCAGGCCGAGACAGGGGGCGGGAGGCTACACCTTC
D: TRBD1; J: TRBJ1-1; V: TRBV4-3; size: -; CDR3: CASSLDRGLDTEAFF; DNA: TGCGCCAGCAGCCTGGACAGGGGGCTTGACACTGAAGCTTTCTTT
D: -; J: TRBJ1-1; V: TRBV10-2; size: few; CDR3: CASSESRGTGGTEAFF; DNA: TGCGCCAGCAGTGAGTCGCGGGGGACGGGGGGGACTGAAGCTTTCTTT
D: -; J: TRBJ1-5; V: TRBV7-9; size: -; CDR3: CASSPTGSYNQPQHF; DNA: TGTGCCAGCAGCCCGACAGGATCCTACAATCAGCCCCAGCATTTT
D: -; J: TRBJ1-4; V: TRBV25-1; size: -; CDR3: CASRGGGYGEKLFF; DNA: TGTGCCAGCAGGGGTGGGGGGTACGGTGAAAAACTGTTTTTT
D: -; J: TRBJ1-1; V: TRBV18; size: -; CDR3: CASSPQQQGAMNTEAFF; DNA: TGTGCCAGCTCACCACAACAACAGGGAGCGATGAACACTGAAGCTTTCTTT
D: TRBD2; J: TRBJ2-5; V: TRBV30; size: -; CDR3: CAWTGREGKTQYF; DNA: TGTGCCTGGACGGGGCGGGAGGGTAAGACCCAGTACTTC
D: TRBD1; J: TRBJ1-6; V: TRBV5-4; size: -; CDR3: CASSPGTVNNSPLHF; DNA: TGTGCCAGCAGTCCCGGGACAGTTAATAATTCACCCCTCCACTTT
D: TRBD1; J: TRBJ1-1; V: TRBV6-5; size: -; CDR3: CASSYLPTGVSEAFF; DNA: TGTGCCAGCAGTTACCTTCCAACAGGGGTTAGTGAAGCTTTCTTT
D: -; J: TRBJ1-2; V: TRBV3-1/TRBV3-2; size: many; CDR3: CASSQGARVGKGYTF; DNA: TGTGCCAGCAGCCAGGGGGCCAGGGTCGGGAAAGGCTACACCTTC
D: -; J: TRBJ1-1; V: TRBV6-2/TRBV6-3; size: -; CDR3: CASSYPRTGGTEAFF; DNA: TGTGCCAGCAGTTACCCCAGAACCGGGGGGACTGAAGCTTTCTTT
D: -; J: TRBJ2-2; V: TRBV4-1; size: -; CDR3: CASSQTGVLGGELFF; DNA: TGCGCCAGCAGCCAAACGGGGGTACTAGGCGGGGAGCTGTTTTTT
D: -; J: TRBJ1-4; V: TRBV11-3; size: -; CDR3: CASSLGGGRVNEKLFF; DNA: TGTGCCAGCAGCTTAGGCGGGGGCAGAGTTAATGAAAAACTGTTTTTT
D: -; J: TRBJ2-1; V: TRBV3-1/TRBV3-2; size: -; CDR3: CASSQGGPRYNEQFF; DNA: TGTGCCAGCAGCCAAGGAGGGCCCCGCTACAATGAGCAGTTCTTC
D: -; J: TRBJ1-6; V: TRBV2; size: -; CDR3: CASSEQDNSPLHF; DNA: TGTGCCAGCAGTGAACAGGATAATTCACCCCTCCACTTT
D: TRBD2; J: TRBJ2-2; V: TRBV4-2; size: -; CDR3: CASSREVGGGAAGELFF; DNA: TGTGCCAGCAGCCGAGAAGTTGGCGGGGGGGCCGCCGGGGAGCTGTTTTTT
D: TRBD2; J: TRBJ2-5; V: TRBV6-5; size: -; CDR3: CASLAGSGQETQYF; DNA: TGTGCCAGCCTAGCGGGGAGCGGCCAAGAGACCCAGTACTTC
D: -; J: TRBJ1-1; V: TRBV18; size: once; CDR3: CASSLMPDRNTEAFF; DNA: TGTGCCAGCTCACTCATGCCGGACAGGAACACTGAAGCTTTCTTT
D: -; J: TRBJ1-3; V: TRBV4-1; size: -; CDR3: CASSRYGGSGNTIYF; DNA: TGCGCCAGCAGCCGATACGGGGGGTCTGGAAACACCATATATTTT
D: TRBD2; J: TRBJ2-7; V: TRBV7-2; size: -; CDR3: CASSSTSGGAGEQYF; DNA: TGTGCCAGCAGCTCGACTAGCGGGGGGGCGGGTGAGCAGTACTTC
D: -; J: TRBJ1-6; V: TRBV6-1; size: -; CDR3: CASSESRGYNSPLHF; DNA: TGTGCCAGCAGTGAAAGCAGGGGTTATAATTCACCCCTCCACTTT
D: -; J: TRBJ1-1; V: TRBV11-2; size: once; CDR3: CASTSNRANTEAFF; DNA: TGTGCCAGCACCTCGAACAGGGCGAACACTGAAGCTTTCTTT
D: TRBD1; J: TRBJ2-3; V: TRBV29-1; size: few; CDR3: CSGTGADTQYF; DNA: TGCAGCGGCACAGGGGCAGATACGCAGTATTTT
D: TRBD1; J: TRBJ2-1; V: TRBV18; size: -; CDR3: CASSPDRVGEQFF; DNA: TGTGCCAGCTCACCAGACAGGGTTGGTGAGCAGTTCTTC
D: -; J: TRBJ1-2; V: TRBV28; size: -; CDR3: CASSSPTAGFKDYGYTF; DNA: TGTGCCAGCAGTTCCCCGACGGCAGGGTTTAAAGATTATGGCTACACCTTC
D: -; J: TRBJ1-2; V: TRBV6-5; size: -; CDR3: CASTARTALNYGYTF; DNA: TGTGCCAGCACCGCCCGGACAGCCCTAAACTATGGCTACACCTTC
D: -; J: TRBJ2-4; V: TRBV2; size: -; CDR3: CASSDVDREGIQYF; DNA: TGTGCCAGCAGTGATGTGGACAGGGAGGGCATTCAGTACTTC
D: -; J: TRBJ1-4; V: TRBV4-1; size: -; CDR3: CASSQDRSREGEKLFF; DNA: TGCGCCAGCAGCCAAGATCGATCCAGGGAAGGTGAAAAACTGTTTTTT
D: TRBD1; J: TRBJ2-2; V: TRBV6-6; size: -; CDR3: CASSSPGQEGAGELFF; DNA: TGTGCCAGCAGTAGCCCGGGACAGGAGGGCGCCGGGGAGCTGTTTTTT
D: -; J: TRBJ2-5; V: TRBV14; size: -; CDR3: CASSQGDGKTQYF; DNA: TGTGCCAGCAGCCAGGGCGACGGAAAGACCCAGTACTTC
D: TRBD1; J: TRBJ1-5; V: TRBV7-2; size: -; CDR3: CASSWTGASNQPQHF; DNA: TGTGCCAGCAGCTGGACAGGGGCGAGCAATCAGCCCCAGCATTTT
D: TRBD1; J: TRBJ1-5; V: TRBV5-1; size: -; CDR3: CASSLTDRDNQPQHF; DNA: TGTGCCAGCAGCTTAACAGACAGGGACAATCAGCCCCAGCATTTT
D: TRBD1; J: TRBJ1-2; V: TRBV4-2; size: -; CDR3: CASSQDSFGQGYGYTF; DNA: TGTGCCAGCAGCCAAGATAGTTTCGGACAGGGATATGGCTACACCTTC
D: -; J: TRBJ2-5; V: TRBV5-1; size: few; CDR3: CASSSPEGQETQYF; DNA: TGCGCCAGCAGCTCCCCAGAGGGCCAAGAGACCCAGTACTTC
D: TRBD1; J: TRBJ1-1; V: TRBV27; size: -; CDR3: CASSRPGQGFEAFF; DNA: TGTGCCAGCAGCCGACCGGGACAGGGGTTTGAAGCTTTCTTT
D: TRBD1; J: TRBJ2-5; V: TRBV5-8; size: few; CDR3: CASSGRDRAQETQYF; DNA: TGTGCCAGCAGCGGAAGGGACAGGGCGCAAGAGACCCAGTACTTC
D: -; J: TRBJ1-1; V: TRBV6-5; size: -; CDR3: CASKQDSMNTEAFF; DNA: TGTGCCAGCAAACAGGACAGCATGAACACTGAAGCTTTCTTT
D: -; J: TRBJ1-2; V: TRBV28; size: -; CDR3: CASSLLNYGYTF; DNA: TGTGCCAGCAGCCTCCTGAACTATGGCTACACCTTC
D: -; J: TRBJ2-2; V: TRBV4-2; size: -; CDR3: CASSRMEYTGELFF; DNA: TGTGCCAGCAGCCGAATGGAGTATACCGGGGAGCTGTTTTTT
D: -; J: TRBJ2-5; V: TRBV19; size: -; CDR3: CASSLYGSREETQYF; DNA: TGTGCCAGTAGTTTATACGGATCACGGGAAGAGACCCAGTACTTC
D: -; J: TRBJ2-3; V: TRBV6-4; size: -; CDR3: CASSSGGTDTQYF; DNA: TGTGCCAGCAGCTCAGGGGGCACAGATACGCAGTATTTT
D: -; J: TRBJ1-3; V: TRBV7-7; size: -; CDR3: CASSPDLGSGNTIYF; DNA: TGTGCCAGCAGCCCGGACTTAGGCTCTGGAAACACCATATATTTT
D: TRBD1; J: TRBJ2-2; V: TRBV12-3/TRBV12-4; size: -; CDR3: CASSWTGNGELFF; DNA: TGTGCCAGCAGTTGGACAGGGAACGGGGAGCTGTTTTTT
D: TRBD1; J: TRBJ1-3; V: TRBV27; size: few; CDR3: CASSTRQGPIYF; DNA: TGTGCCAGCAGTACAAGACAGGGACCCATATATTTT
D: -; J: TRBJ2-2; V: TRBV28; size: -; CDR3: CASSLVSPGELFF; DNA: TGTGCCAGCAGTTTAGTCTCCCCCGGGGAGCTGTTTTTT
D: -; J: TRBJ1-2; V: TRBV6-5; size: -; CDR3: CASSYSSSVYGYTF; DNA: TGTGCCAGCAGTTACTCGTCGTCGGTTTATGGCTACACCTTC
D: TRBD1; J: TRBJ2-7; V: TRBV28; size: few; CDR3: CASSSPKQGLEQYF; DNA: TGTGCCAGCAGTTCCCCGAAACAGGGGCTCGAGCAGTACTTC
D: TRBD2; J: TRBJ2-3; V: TRBV7-7; size: -; CDR3: CASSRGLAGGTDTQYF; DNA: TGTGCTAGCAGCCGCGGACTAGCGGGAGGGACAGATACGCAGTATTTT
D: -; J: TRBJ1-1; V: TRBV19; size: -; CDR3: CASKWTENTEAFF; DNA: TGTGCCAGTAAGTGGACAGAGAACACTGAAGCTTTCTTT
D: -; J: TRBJ1-5; V: TRBV9; size: -; CDR3: CASSGLGENQPQHF; DNA: TGTGCCAGCAGCGGACTGGGAGAAAATCAGCCCCAGCATTTT
D: -; J: TRBJ1-4; V: TRBV19; size: -; CDR3: CASSPRTVPNEKLFF; DNA: TGTGCCAGTAGCCCCCGGACAGTCCCTAATGAAAAACTGTTTTTT
D: -; J: TRBJ1-6; V: TRBV6-2/TRBV6-3; size: -; CDR3: CASSYARNYNSPLHF; DNA: TGTGCCAGCAGTTACGCGCGGAATTATAATTCACCCCTCCACTTT